The 19 T cell receptor beta chains given below trace back to one sample, sequenced in a study of naive and memory T cell subsets. The beta constant-region primer was an equimolar mix of two oligonucleotides covering TRBC1 and TRBC2. Ligated cDNA was amplified by four rounds of PCR with nested alpha and beta constant-region primers and SP2. TCRdb analysed the UMI-ligation and nested PCR reads with MiXCR anew, one entry per CDR3 protein. The sample lists just over 80,000 distinct CDR3 sequences; around 9% were seen once. The specimen was naive CD8+ T cells from blood. Receptors originate from a human donor in good health.

The V call is TRBV4-1, the J call TRBJ1-1; D unclear. Per germline, CDR1 MGHRA and CDR2 YSYEKL. Trimming left V 3 bases short and J 1 base short, with 6 bases between. This CDR3 spans 13 amino acids. The CDR3 loop is CASSQLENTEAFF. DNA of the CDR3: TGCGCCAGCAGCCAGCTTGAGAACACTGAAGCTTTCTTT.

This clonotype has only a few counts. This chain links TRBV12-3 or TRBV12-4 with TRBJ2-1; 9 bases are a match to TRBD2. With V trimmed by 6 bases and J by 4 bases, 7 bases remained unmatched. The CDR3 is 15 residues long. This CDR3 reads CASRALAGIYNEQFF. Written as DNA, the CDR3 is TGTGCCAGCAGAGCCCTAGCGGGGATATACAATGAGCAGTTCTTC.

This clonotype was counted only a few times. The chain uses TRBV7-2 and TRBJ2-7; D is unclear. Trimming removed 5 bases at V and 2 bases at J, with 10 bases between. This CDR3 has 13 amino acids. Per the germline V gene, CDR1 is SGHTA and CDR2 is FQGNSA. The CDR3 DNA sequence: TGTGCCAGCAGCCCCCTCGACGCCTACGAGCAGTACTTC. Its translation: CASSPLDAYEQYF.

This clonotype was counted between two and nine times. The chain links TRBV7-6 to TRBJ2-1; D gene uncertain. Trimming shortened V by 2 bases and J by 4 bases, and 18 bases separated the two germline ends. This CDR3 has 17 residues. Germline CDR1 reads SGHVS; CDR2 reads FNYEAQ. DNA of the CDR3: TGTGCCAGCAGCTTAAGCGACAACTCAGTTGGGTACAATGAGCAGTTCTTC. It yields the protein CASSLSDNSVGYNEQFF.

At least ten counts were recorded for this clonotype. The chain couples TRBV6-5 to TRBJ2-5, with a possible D match to TRBD1 (6 bases). This CDR3 contains 14 residues. In germline, CDR1 is MNHEY, CDR2 SVGAGI. Trimming took 4 bases from V and 2 from J, leaving 11 bases between them. This chain's CDR3 is CASSWSRGQETQYF. DNA of the CDR3: TGTGCCAGCAGTTGGAGCAGGGGACAAGAGACCCAGTACTTC.

The chain carries TRBV27 and TRBJ1-1; the D is unclear. The V gene lost 3 bases and the J gene lost 0 bases, with 14 bases spanning the gap. Germline V CDR1 and CDR2: MNHEY, SMNVEV (reference sequence). The CDR3 length is 16 residues. CDR3 nucleotides: TGTGCCAGCAGTTTTCGTCCGGGGTCAATGAACACTGAAGCTTTCTTT. It yields the protein CASSFRPGSMNTEAFF.

In its sample, this clonotype was seen many times. The J gene is TRBJ2-7, the V gene TRBV27, with TRBD1 identical over 8 bases. Germline V gene data show CDR1 as MNHEY and CDR2 as SMNVEV (reference sequence). The CDR3 has 15 residues. V trimming: 0 bases; J trimming: 2 bases; junction bases outside the gene matches: 3. The CDR3 loop is CASSLSGDRTYEQYF. The CDR3 region has the DNA TGTGCCAGCAGTTTATCGGGGGACAGGACCTACGAGCAGTACTTC.

This clonotype was found many times. The chain is built from TRBV20-1 and TRBJ1-1, with a possible D match to TRBD1 (5 bases). CDR1 is DFQATT and CDR2 is SNEGSKA in the germline V gene (reference sequence). CDR3 length: 12 residues. Trimming pared 6 bases from V and 6 bases from J, leaving 14 bases between. The CDR3 sequence is CSARQPSAEAFF. Written as DNA, the CDR3 is TGCAGTGCCAGACAGCCCTCAGCTGAAGCTTTCTTT.

This clonotype was seen more than once but under ten times. V is TRBV6-9 and J is TRBJ2-3; D gene ambiguous. CDR3 length: 13 residues. The V gene's germline CDR1 is MNHGY and CDR2 SVAAGI. Trimming removed 10 bases at V and 0 bases at J, with 11 bases between. The CDR3 loop is CANPGTSTDTQYF. The CDR3 region has the DNA TGTGCCAACCCCGGAACTAGCACAGATACGCAGTATTTT.

At least ten counts were recorded for this clonotype. The genes are TRBV14 and TRBJ2-7; 14 bases are a match to TRBD2. The CDR3 loop spans 16 amino acids. V lost 5 bases, J lost 2 bases, and 5 bases stayed unmatched. Germline CDR1 SGHDN, CDR2 FVKESK. DNA for the CDR3: TGTGCCAGCAGCTTCGGACTAGCGGGAGGCGCCTACGAGCAGTACTTC. This translates into CASSFGLAGGAYEQYF.

The genes are TRBV7-9 and TRBJ2-1; D perhaps matches TRBD1 (6 bases). V shed 5 bases and J shed 11 bases, with 22 bases lying between them. The V gene's germline CDR1 is SEHNR and CDR2 FQNEAQ (reference sequence). The CDR3 is 15 amino acids. The CDR3 is CASSLPGQFIEKQFF. The DNA of the CDR3 is TGTGCCAGCAGCCTCCCGGGACAATTTATTGAAAAGCAGTTCTTC.

This clonotype has just a few counts. The chain carries TRBV12-3 or TRBV12-4 and TRBJ1-2, with D uncertain. V was shortened by 1 base and J by 7 bases, with 7 bases between the two germline ends. The CDR3 contains 12 residues. The CDR3 is CASSLGGLGYTF. The CDR3 nucleotides read TGTGCCAGCAGTTTAGGAGGGCTTGGCTACACCTTC.

In this sample, this clonotype turned up a few times. The chain recombines TRBV29-1 with TRBJ1-1; TRBD1 aligns across 10 bases. Per the germline V gene, CDR1 is SQVTM and CDR2 is ANQGSEA. The ends lost 8 bases at V and 5 bases at J; junction bases unmatched: 14. The CDR3 extends over 15 amino acids. The CDR3 DNA sequence: TGCAGCACCGTGATAGACAGGGGGCGTGGGACTGAAGCTTTCTTT. This gives the protein CSTVIDRGRGTEAFF.

The V and J genes are TRBV20-1 and TRBJ2-1; possible D gene TRBD1, 5 bases. CDR3 length equals 11 residues. V lost 3 bases to trimming and J lost 9 bases, with 9 bases between them. CDR1 is DFQATT, CDR2 SNEGSKA, per germline (reference sequence). The CDR3 DNA follows: TGCAGTGCTAGCTTAGGGGTTGAGCAGTTCTTC. Protein: CSASLGVEQFF.

The V and J genes are TRBV2 and TRBJ1-6; D unresolved. Germline assignment: CDR1 SNHLY and CDR2 FYNNEI. This CDR3 contains 14 residues. Trimming took 8 bases from V and 7 from J, leaving 15 bases between them. The DNA of the CDR3 is TGTGCCAGCGTTGATGGCTCTGGGAATTCACCCCTCCACTTT. Translated, it gives CASVDGSGNSPLHF.

The table lists this clonotype with a few counts. The chain couples TRBV7-8 to TRBJ1-5, with D hard to call. V was trimmed by 5 bases and J by 5 bases, leaving 7 bases between them. Germline CDR1 reads SGHVS; CDR2 reads FQNEAQ. This CDR3 region has 12 residues. This chain's CDR3 is CASSMGDQPQHF. The CDR3 bases are TGTGCCAGCAGCATGGGTGATCAGCCCCAGCATTTT.

V gene TRBV6-2 or TRBV6-3 combines with J gene TRBJ2-1; TRBD2 matches at 11 bases. V dropped 6 bases and J dropped 7; count of bases not matched to a gene: 8. The CDR3 length is 15 residues. The germline V gene encodes CDR1 MNHEY and CDR2 SVGEGT. CDR3: CASSIAGGPFNEQFF. In DNA, the CDR3 is TGTGCCAGCAGCATAGCGGGAGGGCCGTTTAATGAGCAGTTCTTC.

This clonotype was recorded many times. The chain employs TRBV14 and TRBJ2-7, with no clear D. This CDR3 comprises 15 residues. The germline V and J ends were trimmed by 4 bases and 1 base, with 14 bases remaining between them. Germline values: CDR1 SGHDN, CDR2 FVKESK. The CDR3, as DNA: TGTGCCAGCAGCCCGTGGGTAGGTGCATCCTACGAGCAGTACTTC. Translation: CASSPWVGASYEQYF.

This clonotype appeared a few times. This chain links TRBV7-2 with TRBJ2-7, with TRBD2 identical over 10 bases. Germline trimming cut 8 bases from V and 0 bases from J; bases unmatched to any gene: 10. The CDR3 has 16 residues. Germline CDR1 is SGHTA and CDR2 is FQGNSA. The CDR3 loop is CASLRPSSGSSYEQYF. The DNA for the CDR3 is TGTGCCAGCCTAAGACCGTCTAGCGGGAGCTCCTACGAGCAGTACTTC.